The clone carrying this TCR beta chain was seen repeatedly, ten times or more. Its antigen is unidentified. The source of the sample is a study of T cell repertoires in cytomegalovirus infection. The V gene lost 0 bases and the J gene lost 7 bases, with 10 bases spanning the gap. The CDR3 has 13 residues. Germline-derived CDR1 and CDR2 are SGHRS and YFSETQ. The study, taken as a whole, reports: Cumulated frequencies of public TCR beta families served to identify carriers of CMV plus the relevant HLA.

TCRdb analysed the reads with MiXCR anew, one entry per CDR3 protein. This sample has approximately 140,000 distinct CDR3 sequences, with about 6.3% found just once. J is TRBJ1-2 and V is TRBV5-1, with D tentatively TRBD1 (5 bases). Input material: PBMCs. This TCR was sampled from a human donor in good health (CMV status not recorded). Some clones in this sample may be carry-over from other donors' samples. The CDR3 DNA is TGCGCCAGCAGCTTGGGCAGGGAAGCTGGCTACACCTTC. Translating it yields CASSLGREAGYTF.